This T cell receptor (beta chain) was sequenced in a study of Tregs in tolerant kidney transplant recipients. Libraries were prepared by immunoSEQ multiplex PCR; TCRdb keeps only in-frame clonotypes and omits some of them. Here the sample spans more than 25,000 clones, about four fifths being singletons. Trimming cost V 4 bases and J 1 base, with 20 bases left between them. Germline V CDR1 and CDR2: MGHRA, YSYEKL. The CDR3 loop spans 18 amino acids. In its sample, this clone is medium-sized (0.01 to 0.1%). Its antigen is as yet unknown. Sequencing was done on a sample of Tregs from blood cultured with allogeneic cells. This chain links TRBV4-1 with TRBJ2-1; the D gene is possibly TRBD2 (5 bases). This TCR was recovered from a human donor in good health. CDR3 in amino acids: CASSPTSRTLLSYNEQFF. CDR3 in DNA: TGCGCCAGCAGCCCGACAAGCAGGACTTTACTATCCTACAATGAGCAGTTCTTC.